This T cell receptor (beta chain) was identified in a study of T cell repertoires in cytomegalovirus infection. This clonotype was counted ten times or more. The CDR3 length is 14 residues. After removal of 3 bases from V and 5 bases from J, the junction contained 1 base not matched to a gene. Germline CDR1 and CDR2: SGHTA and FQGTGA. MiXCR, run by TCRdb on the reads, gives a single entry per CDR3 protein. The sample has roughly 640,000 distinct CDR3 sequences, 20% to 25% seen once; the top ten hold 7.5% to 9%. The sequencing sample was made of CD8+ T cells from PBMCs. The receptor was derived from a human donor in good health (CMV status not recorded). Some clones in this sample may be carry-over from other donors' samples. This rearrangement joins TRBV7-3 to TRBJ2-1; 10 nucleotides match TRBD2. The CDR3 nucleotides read TGTGCCAGCAGCTTTAGCGGGGGGAACAATGAGCAGTTCTTC. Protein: CASSFSGGNNEQFF.